The TCR beta chain described here comes from a study of blood T cell repertoires in COVID-19. Study information: Collection of acute and convalescent COVID-19 samples took place in the United States, Italy and Spain. T cells, B-cell-depleted T cells, or PBMCs supplied cDNA or gDNA.

The germline V gene has CDR1 MNHEY and CDR2 SVGAGI. This CDR3 is built from 11 residues. Trimming took 5 bases from V and 7 from J, leaving 8 bases between them. Original processing methods: Estimation of nucleated cell counts was performed using reference gene primer amplification. Only in-frame clones appear in the TCRdb table, and some are missing; sequencing was by immunoSEQ multiplex PCR. V and J calls plus clone size are reproduced from that table; the DNA served to infer D and trimming. The sample records about 190,000 clones, about 85% being singletons. This chain uses TRBV6-5 with TRBJ1-2; no reliable D call. The sequencing sample was made of peripheral blood. This TCR derives from an elderly woman with acute or convalescent COVID-19. CDR3 sequence: CASSPRGGYTF. The CDR3 DNA sequence: TGTGCCAGCAGTCCTCGGGGTGGCTACACCTTC.